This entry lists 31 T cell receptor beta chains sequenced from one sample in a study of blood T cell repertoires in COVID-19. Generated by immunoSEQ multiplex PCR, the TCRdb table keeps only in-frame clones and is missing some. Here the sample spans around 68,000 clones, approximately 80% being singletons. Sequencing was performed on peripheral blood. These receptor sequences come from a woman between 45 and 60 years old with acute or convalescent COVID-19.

The CDR3 reads CASSLQISYNEQFF. As DNA, the CDR3 is TGTGCCAGCAGCTTACAGATCTCCTACAATGAGCAGTTCTTC. The rearrangement uses TRBV13 and TRBJ2-1; D remains ambiguous. CDR3 length equals 14 residues. The germline V and J ends were trimmed by 2 bases and 0 bases, with 5 bases remaining between them. Germline values: CDR1 PRHDT, CDR2 FYEKMQ (reference sequence).

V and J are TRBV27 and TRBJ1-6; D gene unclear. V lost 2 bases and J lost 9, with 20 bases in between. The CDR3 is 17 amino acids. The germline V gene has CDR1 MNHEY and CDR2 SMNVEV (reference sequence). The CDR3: CASSLGGLKVSRSPLHF. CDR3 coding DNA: TGTGCCAGCAGTTTAGGAGGGCTCAAAGTTTCACGTTCACCCCTCCACTTT.

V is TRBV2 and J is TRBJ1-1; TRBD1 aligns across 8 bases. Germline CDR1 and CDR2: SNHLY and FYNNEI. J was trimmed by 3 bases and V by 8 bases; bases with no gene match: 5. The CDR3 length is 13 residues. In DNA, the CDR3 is TGTGCCAGCGGGGGGACAGGTTACACTGAAGCTTTCTTT. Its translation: CASGGTGYTEAFF.

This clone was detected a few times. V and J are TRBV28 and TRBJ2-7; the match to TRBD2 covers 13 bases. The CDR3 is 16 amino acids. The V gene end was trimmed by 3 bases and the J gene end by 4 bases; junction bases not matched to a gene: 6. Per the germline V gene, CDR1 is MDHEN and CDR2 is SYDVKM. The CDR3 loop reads CASSFIGLAGAYEQYF. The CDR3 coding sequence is TGTGCCAGCAGTTTTATCGGACTAGCGGGGGCTTACGAGCAGTACTTC.

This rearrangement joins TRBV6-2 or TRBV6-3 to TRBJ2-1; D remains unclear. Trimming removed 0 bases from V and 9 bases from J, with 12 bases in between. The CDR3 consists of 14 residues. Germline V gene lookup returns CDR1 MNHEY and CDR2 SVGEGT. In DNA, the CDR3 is TGTGCCAGCAGTTACTCGTGGGTAGCTAGTGAGCAGTTCTTC. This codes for CASSYSWVASEQFF.

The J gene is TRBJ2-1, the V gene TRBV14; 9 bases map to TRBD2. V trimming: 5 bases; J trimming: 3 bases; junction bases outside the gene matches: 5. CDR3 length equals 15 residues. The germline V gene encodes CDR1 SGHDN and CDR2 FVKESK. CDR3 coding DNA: TGTGCCAGCAGCTTTGGCGGGGGGGACTACAATGAGCAGTTCTTC. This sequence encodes CASSFGGGDYNEQFF.

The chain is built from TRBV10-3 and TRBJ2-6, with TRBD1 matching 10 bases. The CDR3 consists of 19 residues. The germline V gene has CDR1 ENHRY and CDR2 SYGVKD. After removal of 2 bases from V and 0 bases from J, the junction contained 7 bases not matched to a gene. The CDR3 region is CAISETGQGRSSGANVLTF. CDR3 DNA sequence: TGTGCCATCAGTGAGACGGGACAGGGGAGAAGCTCTGGGGCCAACGTCCTGACTTTC.

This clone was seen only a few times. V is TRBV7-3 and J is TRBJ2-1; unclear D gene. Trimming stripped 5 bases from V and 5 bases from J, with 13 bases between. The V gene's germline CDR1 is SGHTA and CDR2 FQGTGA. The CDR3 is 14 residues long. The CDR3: CASSPDAGNNEQFF. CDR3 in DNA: TGTGCCAGCAGCCCTGATGCAGGAAACAATGAGCAGTTCTTC.

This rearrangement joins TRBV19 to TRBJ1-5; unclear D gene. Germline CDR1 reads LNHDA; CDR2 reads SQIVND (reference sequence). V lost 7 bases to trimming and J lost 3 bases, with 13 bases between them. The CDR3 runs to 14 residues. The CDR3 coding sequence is TGTGCCAGTACACACCGGGAGCTCAATCAGCCCCAGCATTTT. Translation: CASTHRELNQPQHF.

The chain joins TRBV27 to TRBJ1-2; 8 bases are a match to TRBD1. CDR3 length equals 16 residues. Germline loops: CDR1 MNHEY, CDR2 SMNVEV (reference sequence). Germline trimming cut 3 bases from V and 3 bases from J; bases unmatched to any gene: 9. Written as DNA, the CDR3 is TGTGCCAGCAGTTTTTCGCAGGGGGCAATTGACTATGGCTACACCTTC. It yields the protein CASSFSQGAIDYGYTF.

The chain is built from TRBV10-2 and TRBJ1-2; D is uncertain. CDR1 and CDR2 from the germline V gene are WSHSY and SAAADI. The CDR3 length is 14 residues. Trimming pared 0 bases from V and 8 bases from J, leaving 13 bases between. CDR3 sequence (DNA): TGCGCCAGCAGTGAGTCGATGGTCTCCGAGGGCTACACCTTC. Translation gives CASSESMVSEGYTF.

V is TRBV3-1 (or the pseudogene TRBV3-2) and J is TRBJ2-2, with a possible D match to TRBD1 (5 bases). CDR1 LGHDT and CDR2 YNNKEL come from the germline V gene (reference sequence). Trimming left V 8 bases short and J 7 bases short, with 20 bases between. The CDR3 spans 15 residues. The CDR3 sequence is CASGRRTSVGGELFF. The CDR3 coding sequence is TGTGCCAGCGGACGAAGGACATCGGTAGGCGGGGAGCTGTTTTTT.

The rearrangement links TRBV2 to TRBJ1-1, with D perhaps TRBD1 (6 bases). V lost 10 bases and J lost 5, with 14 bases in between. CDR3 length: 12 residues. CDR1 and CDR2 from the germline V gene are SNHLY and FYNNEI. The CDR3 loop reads CATETGLTEAFF. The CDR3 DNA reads TGTGCCACCGAAACAGGGTTAACTGAAGCTTTCTTT.

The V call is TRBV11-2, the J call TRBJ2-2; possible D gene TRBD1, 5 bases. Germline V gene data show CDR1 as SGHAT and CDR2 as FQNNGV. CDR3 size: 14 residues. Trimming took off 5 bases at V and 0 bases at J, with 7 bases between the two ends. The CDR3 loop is CASSQQANTGELFF. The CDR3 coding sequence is TGTGCCAGCAGCCAACAGGCGAACACCGGGGAGCTGTTTTTT.

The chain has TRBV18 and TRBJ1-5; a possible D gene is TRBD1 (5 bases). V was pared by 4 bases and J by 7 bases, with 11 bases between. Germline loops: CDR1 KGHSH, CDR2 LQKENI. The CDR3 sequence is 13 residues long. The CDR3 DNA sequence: TGTGCCAGCTCACTAGGGGTGAGCCAGCCCCAGCATTTT. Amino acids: CASSLGVSQPQHF.

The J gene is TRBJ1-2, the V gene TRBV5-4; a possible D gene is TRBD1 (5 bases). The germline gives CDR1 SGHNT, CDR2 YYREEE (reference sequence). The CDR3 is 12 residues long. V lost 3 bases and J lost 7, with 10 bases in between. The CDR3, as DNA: TGTGCCAGCAGCTCACAGGAATTTGGCTACACCTTC. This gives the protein CASSSQEFGYTF.

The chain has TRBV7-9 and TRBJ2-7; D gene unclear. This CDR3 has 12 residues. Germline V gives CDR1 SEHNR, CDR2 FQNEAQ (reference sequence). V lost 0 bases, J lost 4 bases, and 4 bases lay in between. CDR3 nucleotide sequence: TGTGCCAGCAGCTTAGCGCTATACGAGCAGTACTTC. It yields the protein CASSLALYEQYF.

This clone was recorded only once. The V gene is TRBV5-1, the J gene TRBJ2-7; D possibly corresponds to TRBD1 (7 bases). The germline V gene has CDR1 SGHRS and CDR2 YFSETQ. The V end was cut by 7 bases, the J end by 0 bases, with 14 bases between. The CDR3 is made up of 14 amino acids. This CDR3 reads CASSAGGSSYEQYF. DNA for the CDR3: TGCGCCAGCTCAGCAGGGGGGAGCTCCTACGAGCAGTACTTC.

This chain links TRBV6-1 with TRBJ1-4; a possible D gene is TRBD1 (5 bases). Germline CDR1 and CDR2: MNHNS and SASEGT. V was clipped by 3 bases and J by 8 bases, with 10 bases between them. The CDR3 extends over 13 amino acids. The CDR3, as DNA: TGTGCCAGCAGTGAGAAAAGGGGCGAAAAACTGTTTTTT. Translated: CASSEKRGEKLFF.

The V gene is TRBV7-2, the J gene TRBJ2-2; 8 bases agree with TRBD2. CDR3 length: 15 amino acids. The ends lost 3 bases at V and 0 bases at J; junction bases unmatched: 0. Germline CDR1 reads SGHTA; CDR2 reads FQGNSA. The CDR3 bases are TGTGCCAGCAGCTTTAGCGGGACGAACACCGGGGAGCTGTTTTTT. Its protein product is CASSFSGTNTGELFF.

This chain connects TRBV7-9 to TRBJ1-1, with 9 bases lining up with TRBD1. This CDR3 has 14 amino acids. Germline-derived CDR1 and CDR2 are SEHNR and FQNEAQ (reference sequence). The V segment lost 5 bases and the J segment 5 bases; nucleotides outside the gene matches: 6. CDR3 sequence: CASSPMTGGTEAFF. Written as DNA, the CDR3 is TGTGCCAGCAGCCCTATGACAGGGGGAACTGAAGCTTTCTTT.

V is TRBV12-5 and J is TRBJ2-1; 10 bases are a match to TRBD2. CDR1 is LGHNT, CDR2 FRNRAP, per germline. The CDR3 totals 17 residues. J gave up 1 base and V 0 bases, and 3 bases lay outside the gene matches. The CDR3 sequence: CASGLVRTSGSYNEQFF. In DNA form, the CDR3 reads TGTGCTAGTGGTTTGGTTCGGACTAGCGGATCCTACAATGAGCAGTTCTTC.

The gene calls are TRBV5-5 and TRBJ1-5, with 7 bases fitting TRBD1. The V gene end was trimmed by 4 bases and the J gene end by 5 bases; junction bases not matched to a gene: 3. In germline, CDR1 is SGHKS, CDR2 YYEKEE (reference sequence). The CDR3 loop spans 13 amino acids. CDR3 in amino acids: CASSATGDQPQHF. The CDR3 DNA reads TGTGCCAGCAGCGCAACAGGGGATCAGCCCCAGCATTTT.

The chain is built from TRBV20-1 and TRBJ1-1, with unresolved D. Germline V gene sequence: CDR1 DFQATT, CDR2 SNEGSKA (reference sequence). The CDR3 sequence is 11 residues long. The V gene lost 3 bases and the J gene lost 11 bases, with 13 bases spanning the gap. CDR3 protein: CSASLWEEAFF. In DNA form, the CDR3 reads TGCAGTGCTAGTCTCTGGGAGGAGGCTTTCTTT.

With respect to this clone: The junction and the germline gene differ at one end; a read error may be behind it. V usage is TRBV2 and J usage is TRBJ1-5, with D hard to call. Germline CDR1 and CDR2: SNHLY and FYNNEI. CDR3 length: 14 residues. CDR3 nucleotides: TGTGCCAGCAGTGAATCTCTTAGCAATCAGCCTCAGCATTTT. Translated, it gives CASSESLSNQPQHF.

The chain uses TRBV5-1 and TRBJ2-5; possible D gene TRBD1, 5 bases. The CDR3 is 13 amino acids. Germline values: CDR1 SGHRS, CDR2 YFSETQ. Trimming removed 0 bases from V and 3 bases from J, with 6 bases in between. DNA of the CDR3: TGCGCCAGCAGCTTGGTAGGGGAAGAGACCCAGTACTTC. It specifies CASSLVGEETQYF.

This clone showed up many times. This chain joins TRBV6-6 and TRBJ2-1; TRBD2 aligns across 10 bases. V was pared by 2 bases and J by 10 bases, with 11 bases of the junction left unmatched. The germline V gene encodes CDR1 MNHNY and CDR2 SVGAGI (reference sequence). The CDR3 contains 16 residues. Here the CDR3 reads CASSYLSSSGGAEQFF. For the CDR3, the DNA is TGTGCCAGCAGTTACCTTTCTTCTAGCGGGGGCGCCGAGCAGTTCTTC.

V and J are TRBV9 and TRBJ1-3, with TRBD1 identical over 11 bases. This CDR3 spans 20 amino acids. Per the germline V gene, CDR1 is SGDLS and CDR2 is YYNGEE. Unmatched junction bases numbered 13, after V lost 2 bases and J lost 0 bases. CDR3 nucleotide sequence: TGTGCCAGCAGCGTCGAAGGGACAGGGGGGATAGGAAACTCTGGAAACACCATATATTTT. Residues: CASSVEGTGGIGNSGNTIYF.

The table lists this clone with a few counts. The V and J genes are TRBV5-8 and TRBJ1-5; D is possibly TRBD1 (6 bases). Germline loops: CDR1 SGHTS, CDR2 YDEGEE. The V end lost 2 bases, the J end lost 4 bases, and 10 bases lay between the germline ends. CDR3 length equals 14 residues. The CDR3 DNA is TGTGCCAGCAGCTTAACGACAGGAAATCAGCCCCAGCATTTT. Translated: CASSLTTGNQPQHF.

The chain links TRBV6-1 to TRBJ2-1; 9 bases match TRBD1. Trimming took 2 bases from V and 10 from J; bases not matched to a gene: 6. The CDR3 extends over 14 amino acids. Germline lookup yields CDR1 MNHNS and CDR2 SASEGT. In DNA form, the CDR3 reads TGTGCCAGCAGTGAAAGGGACAGGGTGGAGGAGCAGTTCTTC. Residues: CASSERDRVEEQFF.

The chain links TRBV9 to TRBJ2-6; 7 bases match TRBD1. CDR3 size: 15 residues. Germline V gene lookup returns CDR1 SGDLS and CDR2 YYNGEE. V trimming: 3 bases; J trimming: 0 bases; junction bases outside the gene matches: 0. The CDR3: CASSGDSSGANVLTF. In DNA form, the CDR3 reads TGTGCCAGCAGCGGGGACAGCTCTGGGGCCAACGTCCTGACTTTC.